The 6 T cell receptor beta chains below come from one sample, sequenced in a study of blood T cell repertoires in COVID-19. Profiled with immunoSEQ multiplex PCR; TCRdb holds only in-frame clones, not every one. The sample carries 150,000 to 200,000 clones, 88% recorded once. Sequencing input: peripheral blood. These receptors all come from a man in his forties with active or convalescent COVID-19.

The CDR3 here is CASSQGLLAKNIQYF. The CDR3 region has the DNA TGTGCCAGTAGTCAGGGATTACTAGCCAAAAACATTCAGTACTTC. The V gene is TRBV19, the J gene TRBJ2-4, with D perhaps matching TRBD1 (5 bases). The CDR3 runs to 15 residues. The germline V and J ends were trimmed by 5 bases and 0 bases, with 11 bases remaining between them. Germline lookup yields CDR1 LNHDA and CDR2 SQIVND (reference sequence).

CDR3 amino acids: CASSRGGSTEAFF. In nucleotides, the CDR3 is TGTGCCAGCAGCAGGGGCGGTTCTACTGAAGCTTTCTTT. The V call is TRBV28, the J call TRBJ1-1; TRBD1 might be the D (6 bases). This CDR3 has 13 residues. The V end was cut by 6 bases, the J end by 5 bases, with 13 bases between. Per the germline V gene, CDR1 is MDHEN and CDR2 is SYDVKM.

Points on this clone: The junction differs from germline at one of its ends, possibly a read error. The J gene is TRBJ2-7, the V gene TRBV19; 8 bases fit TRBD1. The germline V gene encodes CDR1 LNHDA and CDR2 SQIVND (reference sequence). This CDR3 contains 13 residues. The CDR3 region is CASSIDGQGASHF. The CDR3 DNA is TGTGCCAGTAGTATAGACGGGCAGGGGGCTTCACACTTC.

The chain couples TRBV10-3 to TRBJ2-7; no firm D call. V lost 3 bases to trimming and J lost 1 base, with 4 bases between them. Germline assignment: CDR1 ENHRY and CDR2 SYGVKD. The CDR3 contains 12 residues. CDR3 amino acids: CAISDLSYEQYF. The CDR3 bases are TGTGCCATCAGTGACCTATCCTACGAGCAGTACTTC.

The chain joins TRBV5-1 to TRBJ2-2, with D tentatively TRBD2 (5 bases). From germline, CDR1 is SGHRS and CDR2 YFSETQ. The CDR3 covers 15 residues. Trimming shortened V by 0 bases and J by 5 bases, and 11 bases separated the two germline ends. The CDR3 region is CASSLDPGLTGELFF. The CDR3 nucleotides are TGCGCCAGCAGCTTGGATCCGGGATTAACCGGGGAGCTGTTTTTT.

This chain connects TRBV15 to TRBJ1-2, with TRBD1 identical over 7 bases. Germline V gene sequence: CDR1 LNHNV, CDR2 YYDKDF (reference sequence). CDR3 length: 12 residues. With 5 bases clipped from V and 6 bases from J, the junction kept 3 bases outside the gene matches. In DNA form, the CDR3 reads TGTGCCACCAGCGAAGGGGGCGATGGCTACACCTTC. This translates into CATSEGGDGYTF.